The clone carrying this T cell receptor beta chain has only a few counts. Antigen: not known. TCRbeta library preparation incorporated unique molecular identifiers. In TCRdb, the PCR reads were re-called with MiXCR into one record per CDR3 protein. There are 600,000 or so distinct CDR3 sequences in the sample; 23% occur only once, and over 12% lies in the top ten. The data belong to a study of T-cell reconstitution after alpha-beta-depleted transplantation in children. Study-wide findings and caveats: After one year, T-cell counts and TCRbeta diversity mostly came from new T cells. About two months after transplant, alpha-beta T cells reportedly came from several hundred expanded graft clones. Diversity of TCRbeta at day 60 was high in some patients, arising from surviving recipient T cells and thymic progenitors.

The TCR originated in a boy younger than two who had a stem cell transplant for acute myeloid leukemia, so the T cells may come from the graft donor. Here the sequenced sample was PBMCs, mostly from graft donor cells, taken 360 days after TCRalphabeta/CD19-depleted stem cell transplant.

The CDR3 DNA reads as TGCGCCAGCAGCTTGGAACGGGGCCTATTAAATGAGCAGTTCTTC. Its protein product is CASSLERGLLNEQFF. The rearrangement links TRBV5-1 to TRBJ2-1, with D possibly being TRBD1 or TRBD2 (5 bases each). CDR3 length: 15 amino acids. Germline loops: CDR1 SGHRS, CDR2 YFSETQ. V dropped 0 bases and J dropped 7 bases, with 14 bases sitting between them.